The present T cell receptor beta chain was sequenced within a study of CD8 T cells in Susac syndrome. The CDR3 totals 14 residues. The V gene's germline CDR1 is SQVTM and CDR2 ANQGSEA. V lost 4 bases to trimming and J lost 2 bases; unmatched junction nucleotides: 5. Random hexamers served to reverse transcribe roughly 0.45 to 1 ug RNA. Using its own MiXCR run on the immunoSEQ multiplex PCR reads, TCRdb lists one record per CDR3 protein. The sample shows about 400,000 distinct CDR3 sequences, 75% to 90% of them seen only once. The sequence was collected from a human donor with multiple sclerosis. This chain uses TRBV29-1 with TRBJ2-3; 8 nucleotides line up with TRBD2. Sequencing was carried out using CD8+ T cells from PBMCs. The CDR3 loop is CSVAGRGVTDTQYF. CDR3 sequence (DNA): TGCAGCGTTGCAGGGCGGGGGGTCACAGATACGCAGTATTTT.